This paragraph covers one T cell receptor beta chain sequence. Template material for amplifying TCR beta CDR3 regions consisted of RNA transcripts. The HTBI primer set served for first-round RT-PCR of the TCR CDR3. One entry per CDR3 protein results from TCRdb running MiXCR on the multiplex PCR reads. This table holds 600,000 or so distinct CDR3 sequences, 35% to 55% found once. This entry belongs to a study of T cells in Graves' hyperthyroidism and ophthalmopathy. This CDR3 is built from 14 residues. In germline, CDR1 is SGHNT, CDR2 YYREEE (reference sequence). Trimming left V 3 bases short and J 2 bases short, with 9 bases between.

The sequencing input was peripheral blood or thyroid tissue (not recorded which). This receptor was obtained from a young woman with Graves' hyperthyroidism. This chain connects TRBV5-4 to TRBJ1-3; D might be TRBD1 (6 bases). The CDR3 loop is CASSSDSAGNTIYF. DNA of the CDR3: TGTGCCAGCAGCTCGGACAGTGCTGGAAACACCATATATTTT.